These 21 T cell receptor beta chains came from one sample sequenced in a study of T-cell reconstitution after alpha-beta-depleted transplantation in children. Unique molecular identifiers were built into the TCRbeta library. Via MiXCR, TCRdb re-called the PCR reads, giving one row per CDR3 protein. Of hundreds of thousands of distinct CDR3 sequences listed, 16% are singletons. This sample comprised PBMCs from the stem cell graft donor, obtained from the stem cell graft. These receptors were collected from a human donor who donated a stem cell graft to a child with acute myeloid leukemia.

This clonotype has just a few counts. This chain uses TRBV7-2 with TRBJ2-5, with TRBD1 matching over 10 bases. Per the germline V gene, CDR1 is SGHTA and CDR2 is FQGNSA. V shed 5 bases, J shed 3 bases, and the junction held 6 bases outside the gene matches. There are 15 residues in the CDR3. CDR3 in amino acids: CASSPGTGAKETQYF. The DNA of the CDR3 is TGTGCCAGCAGCCCGGGGACAGGGGCGAAAGAGACCCAGTACTTC. The variable domain in full, with the rest retrieved from reference TRBV7-2 and TRBJ2-5, is GAGVSQSPSNKVTEKGKDVELRCDPISGHTALYWYRQSLGQGLEFLIYFQGNSAPDKSGLPSDRFSAERTGGSVSTLTIQRTQQEDSAVYLCASSPGTGAKETQYFGPGTRLLVL.

The chain recombines TRBV5-1 with TRBJ1-2; D is possibly TRBD1 (5 bases). This CDR3 spans 14 amino acids. CDR1 and CDR2 (germline): SGHRS, YFSETQ. V dropped 0 bases and J dropped 5 bases, with 11 bases sitting between them. CDR3 amino acids: CASSLGRVIYGYTF. The CDR3 nucleotides are TGCGCCAGCAGCTTGGGCAGGGTTATTTATGGCTACACCTTC.

This clonotype was found many times. The rearrangement links TRBV5-1 to TRBJ1-5, with D hard to call. The V and J ends lost 0 bases and 11 bases respectively, with 9 bases between them. CDR1 is SGHRS, CDR2 YFSETQ, per germline. The CDR3 extends over 12 amino acids. The CDR3 region is CASSLAQRAQHF. CDR3 nucleotides: TGCGCCAGCAGCTTGGCACAGAGGGCCCAGCATTTT. Using reference TRBV5-1 and TRBJ1-5 for the parts outside the CDR3, the full variable domain is KAGVTQTPRYLIKTRGQQVTLSCSPISGHRSVSWYQQTPGQGLQFLFEYFSETQRNKGNFPGRFSGRQFSNSRSEMNVSTLELGDSALYLCASSLAQRAQHFGDGTRLSIL.

The V and J genes are TRBV20-1 and TRBJ2-7, with 12 positions matching TRBD2. Germline-derived CDR1 and CDR2 are DFQATT and SNEGSKA (reference sequence). Unmatched junction bases numbered 1, after V lost 1 base and J lost 0 bases. CDR3 size: 15 residues. Here the CDR3 reads CSARGTSGVSYEQYF. Here the CDR3 DNA reads TGCAGTGCTAGAGGGACTAGCGGGGTCTCCTACGAGCAGTACTTC.

This clonotype was observed at least ten times. The chain employs TRBV20-1 and TRBJ1-2; D call uncertain. This CDR3 is built from 11 residues. V shed 8 bases and J shed 2 bases, with 9 bases lying between them. Germline-derived CDR1 and CDR2 are DFQATT and SNEGSKA (reference sequence). The CDR3 DNA follows: TGCAGTACCTCGCGAAACTATGGCTACACCTTC. Protein product: CSTSRNYGYTF.

The rearrangement links TRBV6-5 to TRBJ1-5, with D unclear. The CDR3 extends over 17 amino acids. V lost 0 bases and J 6 bases, leaving 18 bases between the germline ends. Germline V gives CDR1 MNHEY, CDR2 SVGAGI. The CDR3 sequence: CASSYSSGPRRFQPQHF. The CDR3 DNA reads as TGTGCCAGCAGTTACTCATCCGGGCCCCGTCGATTTCAGCCCCAGCATTTT.

The chain combines TRBV2 with TRBJ2-2; 10 nucleotides match TRBD2. V shed 1 base and J 2 bases; nucleotides not matched to a gene: 13. From germline, CDR1 is SNHLY and CDR2 FYNNEI. The CDR3 is made up of 20 amino acids. The CDR3 sequence is CASSEEASGGLTVNTGELFF. Written as DNA, the CDR3 is TGTGCCAGCAGTGAAGAGGCTAGCGGGGGCCTCACGGTCAACACCGGGGAGCTGTTTTTT. Combining the CDR3 with reference TRBV2 and TRBJ2-2 gives the whole variable domain EPEVTQTPSHQVTQMGQEVILRCVPISNHLYFYWYRQILGQKVEFLVSFYNNEISEKSEIFDDQFSVERPDGSNFTLKIRSTKLEDSAMYFCASSEEASGGLTVNTGELFFGEGSRLTVL.

This clonotype was picked up a small number of times. The V and J genes are TRBV20-1 and TRBJ2-1; 11 bases agree with TRBD2. The CDR3 loop spans 15 amino acids. The germline V gene encodes CDR1 DFQATT and CDR2 SNEGSKA (reference sequence). Trimming removed 1 base from V and 4 bases from J; junction bases left unmatched: 3. Here the CDR3 DNA reads TGCAGTGCTAGAGTTAGCGGGGGGGTGTACAATGAGCAGTTCTTC. This translates into CSARVSGGVYNEQFF.

A word on this clonotype: Since a much larger clone is just one base distant, this may be a read error. The gene calls are TRBV20-1 and TRBJ2-3, with D perhaps given as TRBD1 or TRBD2 (6 bases each). Germline lookup yields CDR1 DFQATT and CDR2 SNEGSKA (reference sequence). The CDR3 is 14 residues long. The V end lost 0 bases, the J end lost 5 bases, and 12 bases lay between the germline ends. This chain's CDR3 is CSAREGGQGDTQYF. DNA of the CDR3: TGCAGTGCTAGAGAAGGGGGGCAGGGAGATACGCAGTATTTT.

This clonotype has a count of ten or more. The chain joins TRBV5-5 to TRBJ2-2; no clear D. Germline V CDR1 and CDR2: SGHKS, YYEKEE (reference sequence). The ends were cut back, 2 bases at V and 9 bases at J, with 11 bases in the middle. The CDR3 has 13 residues. This CDR3 is CASSFSWVRELFF. Here the CDR3 DNA reads TGTGCCAGCAGCTTCTCTTGGGTACGGGAGCTGTTTTTT. Looking up the rest from reference TRBV5-5 and TRBJ2-2 gives the full variable domain: DAGVTQSPTHLIKTRGQQVTLRCSPISGHKSVSWYQQVLGQGPQFIFQYYEKEERGRGNFPDRFSARQFPNYSSELNVNALLLGDSALYLCASSFSWVRELFFGEGSRLTVL.

The chain is built from TRBV20-1 and TRBJ2-7; 8 nucleotides agree with TRBD1. The CDR3 loop spans 14 amino acids. Germline V gene sequence: CDR1 DFQATT, CDR2 SNEGSKA (reference sequence). Trimming at V came to 5 bases and at J to 0 bases, leaving 6 bases not matched to a gene. CDR3 loop: CSAFGQGASYEQYF. CDR3 sequence (DNA): TGCAGTGCTTTCGGACAGGGAGCCTCCTACGAGCAGTACTTC.

This clonotype was recorded only once. This chain links TRBV25-1 with TRBJ2-4; a possible D gene is TRBD2 (6 bases). Germline loops: CDR1 MGHDK, CDR2 SYGVNS. CDR3 length: 15 amino acids. V was trimmed by 2 bases and J by 3 bases, leaving 11 bases between them. This chain's CDR3 is CASSERDGGKNIQYF. CDR3 nucleotide sequence: TGTGCCAGCAGTGAAAGGGACGGGGGCAAAAACATTCAGTACTTC.

This clonotype has ten or more counts. The chain employs TRBV7-2 and TRBJ2-7, with 9 bases that match TRBD2. From germline, CDR1 is SGHTA and CDR2 FQGNSA. V shed 2 bases, J shed 2 bases, and the junction held 4 bases outside the gene matches. The CDR3 covers 15 residues. The CDR3 DNA follows: TGTGCCAGCAGCTTATTAGCGGGGGCGACCTACGAGCAGTACGTC. Amino acid sequence: CASSLLAGATYEQYV.

Only a few counts were recorded for this clonotype. The CDR3 coding sequence is TGTGCCAGCAGTGCCCTCCCGGGACTTAACTTCCAAAAAGAGACCCAGTACTTC. It is translated as CASSALPGLNFQKETQYF. The rearrangement joins TRBV6-1 to TRBJ2-5; a possible D gene is TRBD2 (6 bases). The CDR3 runs 18 residues. V was shortened by 4 bases and J by 3 bases, with 24 bases between the two germline ends. From germline, CDR1 is MNHNS and CDR2 SASEGT.

The chain employs TRBV24-1 and TRBJ2-3; D is perhaps TRBD2 (7 bases). The germline V gene encodes CDR1 KGHDR and CDR2 SFDVKD. With 3 bases removed from V and 4 bases from J, the gap between germline ends came to 28 bases. The CDR3 is made up of 20 amino acids. The CDR3 loop is CATSDPEGGPEPSSPDTQYF. The CDR3 nucleotides read TGTGCCACCAGTGATCCTGAGGGGGGGCCGGAGCCCTCTTCCCCAGATACGCAGTATTTT.

This clonotype was seen at least ten times. V is TRBV5-6 and J is TRBJ2-1, with 11 bases lining up with TRBD2. Germline V gives CDR1 SGHDT, CDR2 YYEEEE. The J segment lost 6 bases and the V segment lost 2 bases, leaving 7 bases of the junction unmatched. The CDR3 runs to 16 residues. The CDR3 is CASSLASGGRGNEQFF. The CDR3 DNA follows: TGTGCCAGCAGCTTAGCTAGCGGGGGGAGGGGCAATGAGCAGTTCTTC.

In this sample, this clonotype turned up many times. V is TRBV7-7 and J is TRBJ2-5; no clear D. V shed 3 bases and J shed 1 base, with 12 bases lying between them. CDR1 and CDR2 from the germline V gene are SSHAT and FNYEAQ (reference sequence). The CDR3 spans 15 residues. CDR3 nucleotide sequence: TGTGCCAGCAGCTTCTCCGTGGCGGTCCAAGAGACCCAGTACTTC. It translates to CASSFSVAVQETQYF.

This clonotype was found a few times. V usage is TRBV10-1 and J usage is TRBJ2-3, with D possibly matching TRBD1 (5 bases). Germline V CDR1 and CDR2: WNHNN, SYGVQD (reference sequence). The CDR3 runs to 13 residues. Trimming cost V 0 bases and J 6 bases, with 7 bases left between them. This CDR3 is CASSESGRDTQYF. In nucleotides, the CDR3 is TGCGCCAGCAGTGAGTCGGGGCGGGATACGCAGTATTTT.

This clonotype was seen many times. The genes are TRBV20-1 and TRBJ2-1; TRBD1 agrees at 8 bases. Germline trimming cut 3 bases from V and 13 bases from J; bases unmatched to any gene: 8. The germline gives CDR1 DFQATT, CDR2 SNEGSKA (reference sequence). The CDR3 consists of 12 residues. CDR3 amino acids: CSARGTGFFQFF. The DNA for the CDR3 is TGCAGTGCTAGGGGGACAGGTTTTTTTCAGTTCTTC.

This clonotype appeared many times. The rearrangement links TRBV5-6 to TRBJ2-5, with TRBD2 matching 11 bases. The CDR3 contains 16 residues. V lost 2 bases to trimming and J lost 7 bases; unmatched junction nucleotides: 10. Germline lookup yields CDR1 SGHDT and CDR2 YYEEEE. DNA of the CDR3: TGTGCCAGCAGCTTTTCCCCCACTAGCGGGGGAGGGACCCAGTACTTC. Protein product: CASSFSPTSGGGTQYF.

J is TRBJ2-5 and V is TRBV9; D perhaps matches TRBD2 (7 bases). Looked up from germline, CDR1 is SGDLS and CDR2 is YYNGEE. The CDR3 length is 16 residues. Trimming removed 3 bases at V and 4 bases at J, with 19 bases between. The CDR3 sequence: CASSDPLGGAIETQYF. CDR3 bases: TGTGCCAGCAGCGACCCGCTTGGGGGGGCCATAGAGACCCAGTACTTC.